Listed below are T cell receptor beta chains from one sample, sequenced in a study of CD8 T cells in ankylosing spondylitis. Using its own MiXCR run on the 5' RACE reads, TCRdb lists one record per CDR3 protein. Here the sample spans over 130,000 distinct CDR3 sequences, approximately 48% being singletons. Sample: synovial fluid, either unsorted or a sorted T cell fraction (not recorded which). These receptors all come from a male donor with ankylosing spondylitis. CDR3s leave out the opening cysteine and the closing phenylalanine or tryptophan. Fields, in order: J gene, V gene, clone size, D gene, CDR3 protein. A D gene is named only where the DNA matches it firmly. The size field is filled for only some rows; it gives once, few, many or a size class.

j_gene: TRBJ2-2; v_gene: TRBV24-1; abundance: many; d_gene: -; CDR3aa: ATSANEDTGELF
j_gene: TRBJ1-3; v_gene: TRBV29-1; abundance: many; d_gene: TRBD1; CDR3aa: SVEEGQGGGNTIY
j_gene: TRBJ1-1; v_gene: TRBV6-1; abundance: -; d_gene: -; CDR3aa: ASSAYRVRATEAF
j_gene: TRBJ2-3; v_gene: TRBV10-3; abundance: few; d_gene: -; CDR3aa: AISVHTLTQY
j_gene: TRBJ1-4; v_gene: TRBV5-1; abundance: -; d_gene: -; CDR3aa: ASSLTDSEATNEKLF
j_gene: TRBJ1-1; v_gene: TRBV2; abundance: -; d_gene: TRBD1; CDR3aa: ASSERQGARGMNTEAF
j_gene: TRBJ2-1; v_gene: TRBV5-1; abundance: -; d_gene: TRBD2; CDR3aa: ASSILWRGDNEQF
j_gene: TRBJ2-3; v_gene: TRBV3-1; abundance: -; d_gene: TRBD2; CDR3aa: ASSQVLGREWTDTQY
j_gene: TRBJ2-6; v_gene: TRBV25-1; abundance: -; d_gene: TRBD1; CDR3aa: ASSDLDRAGANVLT
j_gene: TRBJ2-7; v_gene: TRBV18; abundance: few; d_gene: -; CDR3aa: ASSPEGDYEQY
j_gene: TRBJ1-1; v_gene: TRBV18; abundance: few; d_gene: TRBD1; CDR3aa: ASSPTGTGAF
j_gene: TRBJ2-1; v_gene: TRBV19; abundance: -; d_gene: TRBD2; CDR3aa: ASSVLTSGHSYNEQF
j_gene: TRBJ2-1; v_gene: TRBV7-3; abundance: -; d_gene: -; CDR3aa: ASSFYHHNEQF
j_gene: TRBJ2-7; v_gene: TRBV4-1; abundance: -; d_gene: -; CDR3aa: ASSQDQLGPSYEQY
j_gene: TRBJ2-5; v_gene: TRBV27; abundance: -; d_gene: TRBD2; CDR3aa: ATTRTSGAGETQY
j_gene: TRBJ1-3; v_gene: TRBV5-1; abundance: -; d_gene: -; CDR3aa: ASSVADRWPGNTIY
j_gene: TRBJ2-5; v_gene: TRBV6-5; abundance: medium-sized; d_gene: -; CDR3aa: ASTPRAEETQY
j_gene: TRBJ1-1; v_gene: TRBV7-6; abundance: -; d_gene: -; CDR3aa: ASSLPRGGVTEAF
j_gene: TRBJ2-1; v_gene: TRBV28; abundance: once; d_gene: -; CDR3aa: ASSIASSSYNEQF
j_gene: TRBJ1-4; v_gene: TRBV28; abundance: few; d_gene: -; CDR3aa: ASIPSWGEGNEKLF
j_gene: TRBJ1-6; v_gene: TRBV12-3/TRBV12-4; abundance: few; d_gene: TRBD1; CDR3aa: ASSSSRQGLNSPLH
j_gene: TRBJ2-3; v_gene: TRBV9; abundance: few; d_gene: TRBD2; CDR3aa: ASSKGLAVSTDTQY
j_gene: TRBJ2-2; v_gene: TRBV24-1; abundance: -; d_gene: -; CDR3aa: ATSDTSFGELF